These 9 T cell receptor beta chains were sequenced from one sample in a study of blood T cell repertoires in COVID-19. The method was immunoSEQ multiplex PCR; TCRdb's version includes in-frame clones alone and lacks a portion of them. The sample carries 120,000 to 150,000 clones, about 90% recorded once. Sequenced: PBMCs or T cells enriched from blood (not recorded which). The source is a woman aged 40 to 50 who had been exposed to COVID-19.

The chain employs TRBV10-3 and TRBJ1-1; no clear D gene. Trimming stripped 2 bases from V and 1 base from J, with 14 bases between. Germline V gives CDR1 ENHRY, CDR2 SYGVKD. The CDR3 runs 16 residues. As DNA, the CDR3 is TGTGCCATCAGTGAGCCGGGTGGGAGGACGAACACTGAAGCTTTCTTT. Its protein product is CAISEPGGRTNTEAFF.

This chain uses TRBV18 with TRBJ2-7; maybe TRBD2 (5 bases). Trimming removed 6 bases at V and 4 bases at J, with 13 bases between. Germline V gives CDR1 KGHSH, CDR2 LQKENI. This CDR3 has 13 amino acids. The CDR3 sequence: CASSPGLGYEQYF. DNA for the CDR3: TGTGCCAGCTCTCCCGGACTGGGATACGAGCAGTACTTC.

This clone appeared a single time. V usage is TRBV2 and J usage is TRBJ1-1; D is unclear. The V end lost 3 bases, the J end lost 1 base, and 6 bases lay between the germline ends. This CDR3 region has 13 residues. CDR1 and CDR2 (germline): SNHLY, FYNNEI. Here the CDR3 DNA reads TGTGCCAGCAGTGAGAGACAGAACACTGAAGCTTTCTTT. Protein sequence: CASSERQNTEAFF.

V and J are TRBV4-1 and TRBJ2-1, with TRBD2 identical over 11 bases. CDR3 size: 19 residues. Germline trimming cut 0 bases from V and 7 bases from J; bases unmatched to any gene: 14. Germline V gene sequence: CDR1 MGHRA, CDR2 YSYEKL. CDR3 sequence (DNA): TGCGCCAGCAGCCAAGAGAGTCTAGCGGGGGGCTTGTCCCGTAATGAGCAGTTCTTC. This translates into CASSQESLAGGLSRNEQFF.

Here the CDR3 DNA reads TGTGCCAGCAGTCCCTCTTGGACTAGCAGGTCCTACGAGCAGTACTTC. Its protein product is CASSPSWTSRSYEQYF. This chain joins TRBV27 and TRBJ2-7, with 8 bases lining up with TRBD2. Per the germline V gene, CDR1 is MNHEY and CDR2 is SMNVEV (reference sequence). This CDR3 region has 16 residues. V shed 5 bases, J shed 1 base, and the junction held 10 bases outside the gene matches.

This clone came up many times. CDR3 coding DNA: TGCGCCAGCAGCGTGGAGCTGAACAGGGGAGTGGACGAGCAGTACTTC. It is translated as CASSVELNRGVDEQYF. This chain links TRBV5-1 with TRBJ2-7, with TRBD1 matching over 7 bases. After removal of 4 bases from V and 5 bases from J, the junction contained 15 bases not matched to a gene. CDR1 is SGHRS and CDR2 is YFSETQ in the germline V gene. This CDR3 has 16 residues.

The V call is TRBV4-3, the J call TRBJ2-5; 8 nucleotides line up with TRBD2. The CDR3 covers 15 residues. The J segment lost 4 bases and the V segment lost 4 bases, leaving 8 bases of the junction unmatched. The germline CDR1 and CDR2 sequences are LGHNA and YSLEER. This CDR3 is CASSRQVGRAETQYF. CDR3 bases: TGCGCCAGCAGCCGGCAGGTCGGGAGGGCAGAGACCCAGTACTTC.

This rearrangement joins TRBV27 to TRBJ2-7; 7 bases match TRBD1. V was clipped by 5 bases and J by 3 bases; unmatched bases: 10. CDR3 length equals 15 residues. CDR1 MNHEY and CDR2 SMNVEV come from the germline V gene (reference sequence). The CDR3 sequence is CASSLTGTDNYEQYF. The DNA of the CDR3 is TGTGCCAGCAGTCTCACCGGGACAGATAACTACGAGCAGTACTTC.

This rearrangement joins TRBV3-1 (or the pseudogene TRBV3-2) to TRBJ1-1; D might be TRBD1 (6 bases). Germline V gene lookup returns CDR1 LGHDT and CDR2 YNNKEL (reference sequence). This CDR3 spans 16 amino acids. Deletions cut 0 bases from V and 2 bases from J, with 13 bases between. Written as DNA, the CDR3 is TGTGCCAGCAGCCAAGAGGGGGCAGGGCTCAACACTGAAGCTTTCTTT. It yields the protein CASSQEGAGLNTEAFF.